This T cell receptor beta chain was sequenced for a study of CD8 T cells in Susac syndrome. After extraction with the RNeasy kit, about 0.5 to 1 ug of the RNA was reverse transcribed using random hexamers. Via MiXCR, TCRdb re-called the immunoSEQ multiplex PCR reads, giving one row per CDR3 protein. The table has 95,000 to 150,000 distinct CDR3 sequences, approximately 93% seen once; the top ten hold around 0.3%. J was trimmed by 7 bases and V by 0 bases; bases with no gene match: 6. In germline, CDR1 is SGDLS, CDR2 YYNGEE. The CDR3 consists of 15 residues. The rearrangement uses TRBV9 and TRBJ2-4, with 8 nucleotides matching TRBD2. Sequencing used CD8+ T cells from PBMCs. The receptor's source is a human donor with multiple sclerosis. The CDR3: CASSVGGGKGNIQYF. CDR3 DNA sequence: TGTGCCAGCAGCGTAGGCGGGGGGAAGGGGAACATTCAGTACTTC. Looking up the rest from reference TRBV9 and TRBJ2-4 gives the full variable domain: DSGVTQTPKHLITATGQRVTLRCSPRSGDLSVYWYQQSLDQGLQFLIQYYNGEERAKGNILERFSAQQFPDLHSELNLSSLELGDSALYFCASSVGGGKGNIQYFGAGTRLSVL.